This TCR beta chain was recorded in a study of beta chain features in type 1 diabetes (dated by TCRdb to the late 2010s). Concerning the study at large: Mean age, gender distribution, total cell number and subset yield did not differ between patients and healthy donors. A total of approximately 99,000,000 sorted cells were examined across all samples, and RNA yield correlated strongly with the number of cells per subset. The study compared the TCRB repertoires of sorted circulating CD4+ T cell subsets in recently diagnosed type 1 diabetes patients with those in matched healthy donors. Naive and central memory subsets were obtained from all 30 or so donors, but regulatory and stem cell-like memory subsets were isolated from only 8 patients and roughly eight healthy donors. Findings and caveats that apply to the study as a whole: Shorter templates might be favored by PCR, yet because patient and control samples were amplified and corrected together, any such skew would affect both groups equally. Naive, central memory and regulatory TCRB repertoires appeared to be more similar among patients than among healthy donors. Because cDNA was sequenced instead of genomic DNA, activated cells with high expression could be over-represented, although the groups did not differ in activation or CD3 levels. Type 1 diabetes patients showed a moderate but significant shortening of TCRB CDR3 length in all four CD4+ subsets. Fewer insertions and more nucleotide deletions at VDJ recombination sites were observed in patients with type 1 diabetes, implying thymic rearrangement abnormalities. HLA sub-analyses involved small numbers of individuals, so any influence of HLA type on TCRB rearrangement remained unresolved.

The entire amount of isolated RNA was reverse transcribed using the High Capacity cDNA Reverse Transcription Kit, so the sequenced TCRB transcripts were expressed ones. Deep immunoSEQ sequencing was applied to naive, central memory and regulatory T cell samples, giving an average of roughly 3.3 million total reads per sample. Sorted cells were lysed in RLT buffer and RNA was extracted with DNase-treated RNeasy Micro or Mini kits, depending on cell number. Each cell subset was processed separately to prevent cross-contamination, with patient and healthy donor samples processed together. The immunoSEQ multiplex PCR was used to amplify TCRB sequences from cDNA, generating 87-bp fragments that spanned the CDR3 region. Sequencing of the amplicons was done on the Illumina HiSeq platform. On the study's bioinformatics: Synthetic template baselines were used to correct PCR bias computationally, reads within Hamming distance 2 were collapsed, and singletons that could not be merged were discarded. Reads were aligned against IMGT so that V, D and J genes, CDR3 length and insertions or deletions at six rearrangement sites could be assigned. Clonotype counts were normalized to sorted cell number within each subset before computing true diversity and Gini coefficients with the tcR R package. The overlap coefficient, calculated on TCRB nucleotide sequences, was used to quantify repertoire sharing. TCRdb retrieved this table from immuneACCESS and kept in-frame rearrangements only. Not all clones are present; in checked studies, unresolved V genes account for under half, and no reason is known for the remainder. The DNA was the basis for D and trimming; V, J and clone size are from that table. The sample table lists 300,000 to 450,000 clones, about 10% of them with a count of one. The ten largest clones capture 0.55% to 0.75% of the sample.

The CDR3 spans 15 residues, from the cysteine through the phenylalanine. The kept DNA is CDR3 alone, 45 bases in frame from the first base. From a lookup of the germline V gene (reference sequence), CDR1 and CDR2 are WNHNN and SYGVQD. Cut back by 4 bases and 2 bases, the V and J ends lie 9 bases apart. This clone showed up just a few times. The target of this receptor is not known. There are no base qualities to consult, and no much larger clone falls within one base. Each donor gave one peripheral blood draw, averaging approximately 120 mL, which was collected into heparinised tubes. A BD FACSAria II was used to sort naive, central memory, regulatory and stem cell-like memory CD4+ T cells with a panel that included CD45RO, CCR7, CD25, CD127, CD95 and CD27. Every sorted population had a purity above 98%. PBMCs were isolated right away by Lymphoprep density gradient centrifugation and were stained directly, without culture. So that batch effects would be minimized, each experiment stained and sorted samples in pairs, pairing one healthy donor with one patient.

This TCR was sampled from a man in his thirties or forties with type 1 diabetes. This receptor chain uses TRBV10-1 and TRBJ2-6; the D gene is perhaps TRBD2, from 5 matching bases. Sequenced input: central memory CD4+ T cells from blood. The nucleotides are TGCGCCAGCAGTGGAGGGTCTGCTGGGGCCAACGTCCTGACTTTC. The translation is CASSGGSAGANVLTF.